These T cell receptor beta chains were read from a single sample in a study of blood T cell repertoires in COVID-19. Libraries were prepared by immunoSEQ multiplex PCR; TCRdb keeps only in-frame clonotypes and omits some of them. The sample has roughly 59,000 clones, about four fifths seen once. The material sequenced was peripheral blood. These receptors originate from a woman aged 80 or older with acute or convalescent COVID-19. Each CDR3 is given with its conserved first and last residue. A D gene is named only where the DNA matches it firmly. The size entry is marked missing in some rows and otherwise reads once, few, many or a size class.

clone_size: -; v_call: TRBV7-2; j_call: TRBJ1-5; d_call: -; cdr3_nt: TGTGCCAGCAGCTTAGCGCAAGCTCATAGCAATCAGCCCCAGCATTTT; cdr3_aa: CASSLAQAHSNQPQHF
clone_size: -; v_call: TRBV19; j_call: TRBJ1-3; d_call: -; cdr3_nt: TGTGCCAGTGCAACGGGGACAGGAAACACCATATATTTT; cdr3_aa: CASATGTGNTIYF
clone_size: -; v_call: TRBV7-9; j_call: TRBJ2-7; d_call: -; cdr3_nt: TGTGCCAGCAGCTTAGGGTTGCCAGGTGCCATCGAGCAGTACTTC; cdr3_aa: CASSLGLPGAIEQYF
clone_size: -; v_call: TRBV5-4; j_call: TRBJ1-6; d_call: -; cdr3_nt: TGTGCCAGCAGCCCGGGTGAGGGTACGCATTCACCCCTCCACTTT; cdr3_aa: CASSPGEGTHSPLHF
clone_size: -; v_call: TRBV5-6; j_call: TRBJ1-5; d_call: -; cdr3_nt: TGTGCCACCCCGGATGAGGGCAATCAGCCCCAGCATTTT; cdr3_aa: CATPDEGNQPQHF
clone_size: -; v_call: TRBV19; j_call: TRBJ2-1; d_call: -; cdr3_nt: TGTGCCAGTAGTGCCGACCCAGGAGGCTCCTACAATGAGCAGTTCTTC; cdr3_aa: CASSADPGGSYNEQFF
clone_size: -; v_call: TRBV20-1; j_call: TRBJ1-2; d_call: TRBD1; cdr3_nt: TGCAGTGCTAGTGCCGGGACAGGGTCCGGCTACACCTTC; cdr3_aa: CSASAGTGSGYTF
clone_size: -; v_call: TRBV19; j_call: TRBJ1-3; d_call: -; cdr3_nt: TGTGCCAGTAGTTTAGGGAGTGGAAGTGGAAACACCATATATTTT; cdr3_aa: CASSLGSGSGNTIYF
clone_size: -; v_call: TRBV9; j_call: TRBJ1-2; d_call: -; cdr3_nt: TGTGCCAGCAGCGCGCACAGTAATAACTATGGCTACACCTTC; cdr3_aa: CASSAHSNNYGYTF
clone_size: -; v_call: TRBV5-4; j_call: TRBJ1-1; d_call: TRBD1; cdr3_nt: TGTGCCAGCAGCTTGGAGGGGACAGGGGATACTGAAGCTTTCTTT; cdr3_aa: CASSLEGTGDTEAFF
clone_size: -; v_call: TRBV7-2; j_call: TRBJ1-2; d_call: TRBD1; cdr3_nt: TGTGCCAGCAGCTTAGGCAGGGGGTTTGGGTACACCTTC; cdr3_aa: CASSLGRGFGYTF
clone_size: -; v_call: TRBV5-1; j_call: TRBJ2-7; d_call: -; cdr3_nt: TGCGCCAGCAGCTTGGAAGGGAGGTACGAGCAGTACTTC; cdr3_aa: CASSLEGRYEQYF
clone_size: few; v_call: TRBV27; j_call: TRBJ2-5; d_call: TRBD2; cdr3_nt: TGTGCCAGCAGGGGTAGGACTAGCCCCTCCCAAGAGACCCAGTACTTC; cdr3_aa: CASRGRTSPSQETQYF
clone_size: -; v_call: TRBV16; j_call: TRBJ1-5; d_call: -; cdr3_nt: TGTGCCAGCAGCCAAACTGCCGATCAGCCCCAGCATTTT; cdr3_aa: CASSQTADQPQHF
clone_size: -; v_call: TRBV11-2; j_call: TRBJ1-6; d_call: -; cdr3_nt: TGTGCCAGCAGCTTAGTGGCGGGCGGGGGAGGCTCACCCCTCCACTTT; cdr3_aa: CASSLVAGGGGSPLHF
clone_size: -; v_call: TRBV7-9; j_call: TRBJ2-6; d_call: TRBD1; cdr3_nt: TGTGCCAGCAGCCCTACCCCCGGACAGGCCTCTGGGGCCAACGTCCTGACTTTC; cdr3_aa: CASSPTPGQASGANVLTF
clone_size: -; v_call: TRBV24-1; j_call: TRBJ2-7; d_call: TRBD2; cdr3_nt: TGTGCCACCAGTGACCCCGGGACTAGCGGGTACGAGCAGTACTTC; cdr3_aa: CATSDPGTSGYEQYF
clone_size: -; v_call: TRBV28; j_call: TRBJ1-4; d_call: TRBD1; cdr3_nt: TGTGCCAGCAGTACCCCCGGGACAGGGGGAGAAAAACTGTTTTTT; cdr3_aa: CASSTPGTGGEKLFF
clone_size: -; v_call: TRBV13; j_call: TRBJ2-5; d_call: TRBD1; cdr3_nt: TGTGCCAGCAGCCCCGGGACAGGGATGGTACAGACCCAGTACTTC; cdr3_aa: CASSPGTGMVQTQYF
clone_size: -; v_call: TRBV28; j_call: TRBJ2-7; d_call: TRBD2; cdr3_nt: TGTGCCAGCAGTTTATATCAGGCGGGAGGGGGTGAGCAGTACTTC; cdr3_aa: CASSLYQAGGGEQYF
clone_size: -; v_call: TRBV27; j_call: TRBJ2-1; d_call: TRBD2; cdr3_nt: TGTGCCAGCAGTTTATCGGTGACTAGCGGGAGATTCAATGAGCAGTTCTTC; cdr3_aa: CASSLSVTSGRFNEQFF
clone_size: few; v_call: TRBV9; j_call: TRBJ1-6; d_call: -; cdr3_nt: TGTGCCAGCAGCGCCCCGGTGGACAGCCCGGACCTAGGGCCCCTCCACTTT; cdr3_aa: CASSAPVDSPDLGPLHF
clone_size: -; v_call: TRBV24-1; j_call: TRBJ2-3; d_call: TRBD2; cdr3_nt: TGTGCCACCAGTGACCCTAGCGGGAGCACAGATACGCAGTATTTT; cdr3_aa: CATSDPSGSTDTQYF
clone_size: once; v_call: TRBV4-3; j_call: TRBJ1-2; d_call: TRBD1; cdr3_nt: TGCGCCAGCAGCCAAGATAGTGGGACAGGGTTTGGGCTTGGCTACACCTTC; cdr3_aa: CASSQDSGTGFGLGYTF
clone_size: -; v_call: TRBV18; j_call: TRBJ1-3; d_call: TRBD1; cdr3_nt: TGTGCCAGCTCACCCACGGGACAGGGGTCGACTGGAAACACCATATATTTT; cdr3_aa: CASSPTGQGSTGNTIYF
clone_size: -; v_call: TRBV6-2/TRBV6-3; j_call: TRBJ2-1; d_call: TRBD1; cdr3_nt: TGTGCCAGCAGTGGGACAGGGGGACATGAGCAGTTCTTC; cdr3_aa: CASSGTGGHEQFF
clone_size: few; v_call: TRBV6-6; j_call: TRBJ1-4; d_call: -; cdr3_nt: TGTGCCAGCAGTTACACCTGGCAGGCAAATGAAAAACTGTTTTTT; cdr3_aa: CASSYTWQANEKLFF
clone_size: -; v_call: TRBV6-6; j_call: TRBJ1-6; d_call: TRBD1; cdr3_nt: TGTGCCAGCAGTTGGACAGGGGAGGGTAAGAATTCACCCCTCCACTTT; cdr3_aa: CASSWTGEGKNSPLHF
clone_size: -; v_call: TRBV29-1; j_call: TRBJ2-7; d_call: -; cdr3_nt: TGCAGCGTTGCGCAGTCCTACGAGCAGTACTTC; cdr3_aa: CSVAQSYEQYF
clone_size: -; v_call: TRBV9; j_call: TRBJ1-2; d_call: TRBD1; cdr3_nt: TGTGCCAGCAGCCCCGGGACAGGTTATGGGGGCTACACCTTC; cdr3_aa: CASSPGTGYGGYTF
clone_size: -; v_call: TRBV6-2/TRBV6-3; j_call: TRBJ1-5; d_call: -; cdr3_nt: TGTGCCAGCAGCCCTCTAAGTGAAGGACTATTTGGTTCGCGGCAGCCCCAGCATTTT; cdr3_aa: CASSPLSEGLFGSRQPQHF
clone_size: -; v_call: TRBV27; j_call: TRBJ2-3; d_call: TRBD2; cdr3_nt: TGTGCCAGCAGTTCAACCGGGACTAATACGCAGTATTTT; cdr3_aa: CASSSTGTNTQYF
clone_size: -; v_call: TRBV3-1/TRBV3-2; j_call: TRBJ2-3; d_call: TRBD1; cdr3_nt: TGTGCCAGCAGCCGGTCGGACAGGGGCCAGTCGAATACGCAGTATTTT; cdr3_aa: CASSRSDRGQSNTQYF
clone_size: -; v_call: TRBV5-6; j_call: TRBJ1-6; d_call: -; cdr3_nt: TGTGCCAGCAGCTTGGCCGTGGCAGACAACTTCCATTCACCCCTCCACTTT; cdr3_aa: CASSLAVADNFHSPLHF
clone_size: -; v_call: TRBV6-1; j_call: TRBJ1-5; d_call: -; cdr3_nt: TGTGCCAGCAGTGACGGCGGTAACGGGAATCAGCCCCAGCATTTT; cdr3_aa: CASSDGGNGNQPQHF
clone_size: -; v_call: TRBV3-1/TRBV3-2; j_call: TRBJ1-1; d_call: TRBD1; cdr3_nt: TGTGCCAGCAGCCCGGGACAGGGCCGATCAATGAACACTGAAGCTTTCTTT; cdr3_aa: CASSPGQGRSMNTEAFF
clone_size: -; v_call: TRBV5-4; j_call: TRBJ1-2; d_call: TRBD1; cdr3_nt: TGTGCCAGCAGCTTGGCCGGGACAGGGGGAAATGGCTACACCTTC; cdr3_aa: CASSLAGTGGNGYTF
clone_size: -; v_call: TRBV27; j_call: TRBJ2-7; d_call: TRBD2; cdr3_nt: TGTGCCAGCAGTTTGCGGCTAGCGGGACCTTACGAGCAGTACTTC; cdr3_aa: CASSLRLAGPYEQYF
clone_size: -; v_call: TRBV4-2; j_call: TRBJ2-1; d_call: TRBD1; cdr3_nt: TGTGCCAGCAGCCAAGATCGCTTGACAGGGTACAATGAGCAGTTCTTC; cdr3_aa: CASSQDRLTGYNEQFF
clone_size: -; v_call: TRBV7-8; j_call: TRBJ2-1; d_call: TRBD2; cdr3_nt: TGTGCCAGCAGTAGGGGGGGGACTAGCGGCAATGAGCAGTTCTTC; cdr3_aa: CASSRGGTSGNEQFF
clone_size: -; v_call: TRBV27; j_call: TRBJ1-2; d_call: TRBD1; cdr3_nt: TGTGCCAGCAGTCCCGGGACAGGGGCCTATGGCTACACCTTC; cdr3_aa: CASSPGTGAYGYTF
clone_size: -; v_call: TRBV27; j_call: TRBJ1-5; d_call: -; cdr3_nt: TGTGCCAGCGGGCGCTGGGGCAATCAGCCCCAGCATTTT; cdr3_aa: CASGRWGNQPQHF
clone_size: -; v_call: TRBV21-1; j_call: TRBJ2-2; d_call: -; cdr3_nt: TGTGCCAGCAGTATCGGACAGGCCAAGAACACCGGGGAGCTGTTTTTT; cdr3_aa: CASSIGQAKNTGELFF
clone_size: -; v_call: TRBV2; j_call: TRBJ1-1; d_call: -; cdr3_nt: TGTGCCAGCAGTGAAGCTATCTCGGGGGGAGGATTGGGCATGAACACTGAAGCTTTCTTT; cdr3_aa: CASSEAISGGGLGMNTEAFF
clone_size: -; v_call: TRBV5-1; j_call: TRBJ1-2; d_call: -; cdr3_nt: TGCGCCAGCACTTGGCAGGCTTTCTCCTATGGCTACACCTTC; cdr3_aa: CASTWQAFSYGYTF
clone_size: -; v_call: TRBV15; j_call: TRBJ2-3; d_call: TRBD2; cdr3_nt: TGTGCCACCAGCAGTCCGGGAGGAACAGATACGCAGTATTTT; cdr3_aa: CATSSPGGTDTQYF
clone_size: -; v_call: TRBV19; j_call: TRBJ1-6; d_call: -; cdr3_nt: TGTGCCAGTAATAGCGGAGGCAATTCACCCCTCCACTTT; cdr3_aa: CASNSGGNSPLHF
clone_size: -; v_call: TRBV6-1; j_call: TRBJ2-7; d_call: TRBD2; cdr3_nt: TGTGCCAGCAGTGATGCCGGGACTAGCTTCTACGAGCAGTACTTC; cdr3_aa: CASSDAGTSFYEQYF
clone_size: -; v_call: TRBV5-1; j_call: TRBJ1-1; d_call: TRBD1; cdr3_nt: TGCGCCAGCCTTGCAGGACAGGGCGGCACTGAAGCTTTCTTT; cdr3_aa: CASLAGQGGTEAFF
clone_size: -; v_call: TRBV18; j_call: TRBJ1-1; d_call: -; cdr3_nt: TGTGCCAGCTCACCGCTCGACAGCCTGAACACTGAAGCTTTCTTT; cdr3_aa: CASSPLDSLNTEAFF
clone_size: -; v_call: TRBV5-5; j_call: TRBJ2-3; d_call: -; cdr3_nt: TGTGCCAGCAGCCTAGCGCTCCCGGATACGCAGTATTTT; cdr3_aa: CASSLALPDTQYF
clone_size: -; v_call: TRBV11-3; j_call: TRBJ2-2; d_call: TRBD2; cdr3_nt: TGTGCCAGCAGCTTAGACCTAGCGGGAGTGGGCGGGGAGCTGTTTTTT; cdr3_aa: CASSLDLAGVGGELFF
clone_size: once; v_call: TRBV9; j_call: TRBJ2-1; d_call: TRBD2; cdr3_nt: TGTGCCAGCAGCATTGGGGTAGCGGGAGGCCGGGGGGAGCAGTTCTTC; cdr3_aa: CASSIGVAGGRGEQFF
clone_size: -; v_call: TRBV7-8; j_call: TRBJ1-5; d_call: -; cdr3_nt: TGTGCCAGCAGCCGCGGGGGAGGGAGCCAGCCCCAGCATTTT; cdr3_aa: CASSRGGGSQPQHF
clone_size: -; v_call: TRBV6-6; j_call: TRBJ1-4; d_call: -; cdr3_nt: TGTGCCAGTTACGGTGAAAAACTGTTTTTT; cdr3_aa: CASYGEKLFF